This T cell receptor (beta chain) stems from a study of early T cells in non-severe SARS-CoV-2 infection. In the study overall: Unpaired chains resulted from sequencing bulk RNA of unsorted whole blood. General study points: VDJdb-based matching was biased toward anti-spike CD8 responses and missed private and CD4 specificities.

This clonotype was seen only a few times. The antigen is not known. The CDR3 has 17 amino acids. Per the germline V gene, CDR1 is LNHNV and CDR2 is YYDKDF (reference sequence). Trimming removed 0 bases from V and 4 bases from J, with 18 bases in between. Each single cDNA molecule received a unique molecular identifier. TCRdb reprocessed the 5' RACE reads with MiXCR, giving one entry per CDR3 protein. The sample yields approximately 84,000 distinct CDR3 sequences, just under 15% seen once. J is TRBJ2-5 and V is TRBV15; no reliable D call. This receptor was identified in an adult who was a healthcare worker with PCR-confirmed SARS-CoV-2 infection or an uninfected control (not recorded which). The source material was whole blood. The CDR3 DNA is TGTGCCACCAGCAGAGACCGGTTTTGGGCGCTTGGAGAGACCCAGTACTTC. Protein product: CATSRDRFWALGETQYF.